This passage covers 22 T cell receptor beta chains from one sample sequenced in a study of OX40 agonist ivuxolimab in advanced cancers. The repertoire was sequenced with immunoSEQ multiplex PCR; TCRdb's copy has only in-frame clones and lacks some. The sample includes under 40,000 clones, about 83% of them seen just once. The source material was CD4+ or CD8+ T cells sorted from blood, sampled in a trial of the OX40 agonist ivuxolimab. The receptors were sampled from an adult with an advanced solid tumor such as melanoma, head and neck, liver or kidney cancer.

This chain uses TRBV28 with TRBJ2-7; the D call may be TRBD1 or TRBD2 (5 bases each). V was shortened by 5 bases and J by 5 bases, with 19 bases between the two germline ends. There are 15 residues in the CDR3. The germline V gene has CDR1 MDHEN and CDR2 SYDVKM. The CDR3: CASSPGLYGDHEQYF. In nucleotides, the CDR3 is TGTGCCAGCAGTCCAGGCCTGTATGGGGACCACGAGCAGTACTTC.

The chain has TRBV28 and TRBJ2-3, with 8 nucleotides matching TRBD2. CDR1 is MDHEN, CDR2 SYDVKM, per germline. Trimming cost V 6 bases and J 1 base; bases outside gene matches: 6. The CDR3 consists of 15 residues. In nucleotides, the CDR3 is TGTGCCAGCAGGTTGAGCGGGAGTCGCACAGATACGCAGTATTTT. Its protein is CASRLSGSRTDTQYF.

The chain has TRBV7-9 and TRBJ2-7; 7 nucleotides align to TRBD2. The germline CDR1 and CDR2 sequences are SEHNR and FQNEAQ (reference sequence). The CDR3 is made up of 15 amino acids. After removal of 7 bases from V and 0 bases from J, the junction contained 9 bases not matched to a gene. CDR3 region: CASIDLAVSSYEQYF. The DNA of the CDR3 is TGTGCCAGCATCGACCTAGCGGTAAGCTCCTACGAGCAGTACTTC.

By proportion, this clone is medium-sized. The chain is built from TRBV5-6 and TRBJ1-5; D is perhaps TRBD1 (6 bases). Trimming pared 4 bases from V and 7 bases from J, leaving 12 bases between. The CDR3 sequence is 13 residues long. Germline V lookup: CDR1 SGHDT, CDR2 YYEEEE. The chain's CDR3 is CASSTGFKQPQHF. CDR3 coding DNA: TGTGCCAGCAGCACAGGGTTCAAGCAGCCCCAGCATTTT.

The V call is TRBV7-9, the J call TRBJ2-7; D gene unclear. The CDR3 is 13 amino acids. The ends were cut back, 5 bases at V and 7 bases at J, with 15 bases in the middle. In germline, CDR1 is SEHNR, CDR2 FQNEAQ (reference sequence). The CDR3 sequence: CASSPRGAWEQYF. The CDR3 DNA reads TGTGCCAGCAGCCCTAGAGGCGCTTGGGAGCAGTACTTC. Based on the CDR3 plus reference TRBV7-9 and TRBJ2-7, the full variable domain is DTGVSQNPRHKITKRGQNVTFRCDPISEHNRLYWYRQTLGQGPEFLTYFQNEAQLEKSRLLSDRFSAERPKGSFSTLEIQRTEQGDSAMYLCASSPRGAWEQYFGPGTRLTVT.

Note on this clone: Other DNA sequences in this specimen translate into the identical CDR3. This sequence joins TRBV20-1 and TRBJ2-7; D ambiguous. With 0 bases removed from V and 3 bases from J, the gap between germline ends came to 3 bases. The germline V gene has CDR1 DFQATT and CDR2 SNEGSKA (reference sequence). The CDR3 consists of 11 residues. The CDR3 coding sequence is TGCAGTGCTAGAGATGGCTACGAGCAGTACTTC. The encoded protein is CSARDGYEQYF.

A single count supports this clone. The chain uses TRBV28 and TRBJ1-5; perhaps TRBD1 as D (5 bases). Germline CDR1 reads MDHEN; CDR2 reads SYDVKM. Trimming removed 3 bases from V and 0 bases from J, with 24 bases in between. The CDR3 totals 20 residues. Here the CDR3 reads CASSFSGRPGTDYSNQPQHF. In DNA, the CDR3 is TGTGCCAGCAGTTTCTCGGGGCGTCCAGGGACGGATTATAGCAATCAGCCCCAGCATTTT.

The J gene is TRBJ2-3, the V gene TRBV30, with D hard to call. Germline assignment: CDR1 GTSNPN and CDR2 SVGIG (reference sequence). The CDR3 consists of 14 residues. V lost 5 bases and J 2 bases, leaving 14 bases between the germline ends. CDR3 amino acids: CAWSSVSFTDTQYF. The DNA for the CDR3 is TGTGCCTGGTCCTCGGTGAGTTTCACAGATACGCAGTATTTT.

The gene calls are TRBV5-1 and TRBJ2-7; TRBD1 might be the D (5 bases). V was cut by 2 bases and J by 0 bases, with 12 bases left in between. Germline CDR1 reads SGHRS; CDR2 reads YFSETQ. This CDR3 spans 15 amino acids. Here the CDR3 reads CASSLFTDSSYEQYF. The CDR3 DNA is TGCGCCAGCAGCTTATTCACAGACAGCTCCTACGAGCAGTACTTC.

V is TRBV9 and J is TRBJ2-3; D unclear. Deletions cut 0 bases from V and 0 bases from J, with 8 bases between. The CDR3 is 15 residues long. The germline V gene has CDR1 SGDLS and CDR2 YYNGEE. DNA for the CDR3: TGTGCCAGCAGCGTAGGGGCAACTAGCACAGATACGCAGTATTTT. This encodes CASSVGATSTDTQYF.

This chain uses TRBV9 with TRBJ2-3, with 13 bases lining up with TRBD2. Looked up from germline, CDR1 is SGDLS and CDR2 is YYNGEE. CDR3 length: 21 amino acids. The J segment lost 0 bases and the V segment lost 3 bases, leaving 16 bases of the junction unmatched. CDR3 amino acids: CASSGPSRGTSGVSSTDTQYF. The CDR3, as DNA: TGTGCCAGCAGCGGCCCCTCGAGAGGGACTAGCGGGGTTTCTAGCACAGATACGCAGTATTTT.

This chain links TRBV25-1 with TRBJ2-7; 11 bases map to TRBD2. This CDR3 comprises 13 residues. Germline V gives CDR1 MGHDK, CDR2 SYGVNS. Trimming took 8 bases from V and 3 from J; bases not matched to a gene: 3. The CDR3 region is CASAGTSGYEQYF. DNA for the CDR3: TGTGCCAGCGCTGGGACTAGCGGCTACGAGCAGTACTTC.

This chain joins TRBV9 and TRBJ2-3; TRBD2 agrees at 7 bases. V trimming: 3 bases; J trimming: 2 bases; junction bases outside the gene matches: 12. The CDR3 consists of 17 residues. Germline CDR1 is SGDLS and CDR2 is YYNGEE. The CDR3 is CASSDPKGLADTDTQYF. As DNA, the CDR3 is TGTGCCAGCAGCGACCCCAAAGGGCTAGCGGACACAGATACGCAGTATTTT.

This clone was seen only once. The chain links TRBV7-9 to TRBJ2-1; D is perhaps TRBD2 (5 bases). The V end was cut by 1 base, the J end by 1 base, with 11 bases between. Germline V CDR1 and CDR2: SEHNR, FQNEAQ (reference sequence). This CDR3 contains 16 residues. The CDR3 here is CASSLVGVGSYNEQFF. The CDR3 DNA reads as TGTGCCAGCAGCTTAGTCGGGGTGGGATCCTACAATGAGCAGTTCTTC. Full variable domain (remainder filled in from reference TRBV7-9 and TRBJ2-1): DTGVSQNPRHKITKRGQNVTFRCDPISEHNRLYWYRQTLGQGPEFLTYFQNEAQLEKSRLLSDRFSAERPKGSFSTLEIQRTEQGDSAMYLCASSLVGVGSYNEQFFGPGTRLTVL.

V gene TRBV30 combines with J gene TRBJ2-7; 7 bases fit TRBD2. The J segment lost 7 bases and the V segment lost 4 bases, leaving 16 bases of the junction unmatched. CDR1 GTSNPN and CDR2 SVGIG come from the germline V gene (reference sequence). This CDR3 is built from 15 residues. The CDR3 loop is CAWNGGSRVDEEQYF. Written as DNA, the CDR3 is TGTGCCTGGAACGGGGGGAGTAGGGTGGATGAAGAGCAGTACTTC.

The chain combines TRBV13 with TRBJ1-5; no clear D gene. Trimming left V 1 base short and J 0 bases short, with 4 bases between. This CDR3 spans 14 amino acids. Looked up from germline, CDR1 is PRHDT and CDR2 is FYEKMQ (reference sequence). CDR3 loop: CASSLAGSNQPQHF. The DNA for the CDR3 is TGTGCCAGCAGCTTAGCAGGTAGCAATCAGCCCCAGCATTTT.

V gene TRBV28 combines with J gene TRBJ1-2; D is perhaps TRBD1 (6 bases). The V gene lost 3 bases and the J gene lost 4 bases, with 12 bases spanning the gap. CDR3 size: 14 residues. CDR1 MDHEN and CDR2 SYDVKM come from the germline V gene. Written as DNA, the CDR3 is TGTGCCAGCAGTTTTCAGGGGAAGGGCTATGGCTACACCTTC. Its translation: CASSFQGKGYGYTF.

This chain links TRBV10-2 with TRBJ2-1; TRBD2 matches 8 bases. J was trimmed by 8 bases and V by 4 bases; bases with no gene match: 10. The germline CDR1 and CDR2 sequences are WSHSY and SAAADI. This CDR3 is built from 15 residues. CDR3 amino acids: CASSGGSGVIYEQFF. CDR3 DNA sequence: TGCGCCAGCAGTGGAGGTAGCGGGGTAATATATGAGCAGTTCTTC.

CDR3 region: CASSSTGTGVVNTGELFF. CDR3 in DNA: TGTGCCAGCAGCTCCACCGGGACAGGGGTGGTGAACACCGGGGAGCTGTTTTTT. J is TRBJ2-2 and V is TRBV7-3; 10 bases match TRBD1. Germline trimming cut 4 bases from V and 1 base from J; bases unmatched to any gene: 9. The CDR3 has 18 residues. Germline V CDR1 and CDR2: SGHTA, FQGTGA.

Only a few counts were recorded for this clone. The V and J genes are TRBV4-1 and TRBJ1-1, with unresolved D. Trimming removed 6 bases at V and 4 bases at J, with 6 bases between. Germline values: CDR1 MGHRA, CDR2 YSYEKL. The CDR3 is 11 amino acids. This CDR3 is CASRWGTEAFF. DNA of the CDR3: TGCGCCAGCAGATGGGGCACTGAAGCTTTCTTT.

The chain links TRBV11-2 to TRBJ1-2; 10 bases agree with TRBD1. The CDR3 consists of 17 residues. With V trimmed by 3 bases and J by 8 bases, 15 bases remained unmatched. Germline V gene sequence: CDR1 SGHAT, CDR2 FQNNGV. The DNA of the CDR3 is TGTGCCAGCAGCTTCGGAGACAGGGGGCGCAGGTTTCGGGGCTACACCTTC. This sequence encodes CASSFGDRGRRFRGYTF.

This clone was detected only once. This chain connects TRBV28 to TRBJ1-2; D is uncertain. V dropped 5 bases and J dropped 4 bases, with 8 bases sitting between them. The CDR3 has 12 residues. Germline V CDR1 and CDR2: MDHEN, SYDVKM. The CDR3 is CASSTGVYGYTF. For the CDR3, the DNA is TGTGCCAGCAGTACGGGCGTCTATGGCTACACCTTC.